The 10 T cell receptor beta chains reported below all come from one sample, sequenced in a study of beta chain features in type 1 diabetes. The sequenced template was cDNA made from the entire isolated RNA. This table comes from immunoSEQ multiplex PCR, and its TCRdb copy is limited to in-frame clones, with some not included. The sample lists about 900,000 clones; about 17% were seen once. Specimen: naive CD4+ T cells from blood. The receptors were sampled from a young woman in good health.

This chain connects TRBV5-1 to TRBJ2-2; TRBD2 matches 8 bases. The V gene end was trimmed by 5 bases and the J gene end by 2 bases; junction bases not matched to a gene: 11. This CDR3 contains 17 residues. From germline, CDR1 is SGHRS and CDR2 YFSETQ. CDR3 sequence: CASRPPGLGYNTGELFF. In DNA form, the CDR3 reads TGCGCCAGCAGGCCCCCGGGACTAGGTTATAACACCGGGGAGCTGTTTTTT.

This sequence joins TRBV5-4 and TRBJ2-1; 10 bases map to TRBD2. The J segment lost 6 bases and the V segment lost 0 bases, leaving 6 bases of the junction unmatched. The germline gives CDR1 SGHNT, CDR2 YYREEE (reference sequence). The CDR3 length is 16 residues. CDR3 protein: CASSLGVGLAFNEQFF. The CDR3 region has the DNA TGTGCCAGCAGCTTGGGGGTGGGACTAGCGTTCAATGAGCAGTTCTTC. Supplemented by reference TRBV5-4 and TRBJ2-1, the full variable domain reads ETGVTQSPTHLIKTRGQQVTLRCSSQSGHNTVSWYQQALGQGPQFIFQYYREEENGRGNFPPRFSGLQFPNYSSELNVNALELDDSALYLCASSLGVGLAFNEQFFGPGTRLTVL.

V gene TRBV7-3 combines with J gene TRBJ2-3; the match to TRBD2 covers 10 bases. Germline assignment: CDR1 SGHTA and CDR2 FQGTGA. The CDR3 loop spans 17 amino acids. Trimming took 2 bases from V and 4 from J; bases not matched to a gene: 9. For the CDR3, the DNA is TGTGCCAGCAGCTTAGCCCCCTCTAGCGGGAGCGCAGATACGCAGTATTTT. Its protein is CASSLAPSSGSADTQYF.

This clone was seen only a few times. The chain carries TRBV2 and TRBJ2-3, with 7 positions matching TRBD2. V was pared by 8 bases and J by 4 bases, with 12 bases of the junction left unmatched. Germline assignment: CDR1 SNHLY and CDR2 FYNNEI. The CDR3 has 15 amino acids. The CDR3, as DNA: TGTGCCAGCGGGCTAGCGGACCGCGGCCCAGATACGCAGTATTTT. This codes for CASGLADRGPDTQYF.

This chain links TRBV9 with TRBJ2-3; D remains ambiguous. Trimming stripped 5 bases from V and 0 bases from J, with 10 bases between. The CDR3 consists of 14 residues. Germline values: CDR1 SGDLS, CDR2 YYNGEE. The CDR3 here is CASSYRPSTDTQYF. DNA for the CDR3: TGTGCCAGCAGTTATAGGCCTAGCACAGATACGCAGTATTTT.

This clone was counted between two and nine times. This chain joins TRBV4-2 and TRBJ1-4; D not resolved. Trimming stripped 8 bases from V and 0 bases from J, with 10 bases between. The CDR3 is 14 amino acids. Germline V gene lookup returns CDR1 LGHNA and CDR2 YNFKEQ. The CDR3 here is CASQISPTNEKLFF. In DNA form, the CDR3 reads TGTGCCAGCCAGATCTCGCCAACTAATGAAAAACTGTTTTTT.

This chain connects TRBV7-9 to TRBJ2-5; maybe TRBD1 (5 bases). The CDR3 has 13 residues. V was shortened by 5 bases and J by 5 bases, with 12 bases between the two germline ends. Germline CDR1 SEHNR, CDR2 FQNEAQ (reference sequence). The CDR3 sequence: CASSLDSLETQYF. The CDR3 DNA reads as TGTGCCAGCAGCCTAGACAGTCTTGAGACCCAGTACTTC.

This clone was observed a few times. This chain connects TRBV7-3 to TRBJ2-2, with D possibly matching TRBD1 (5 bases). Trimming cost V 5 bases and J 1 base, with 8 bases left between them. The CDR3 extends over 14 amino acids. In germline, CDR1 is SGHTA, CDR2 FQGTGA. The CDR3 here is CASSLQENTGELFF. CDR3 in DNA: TGTGCCAGCAGCCTACAGGAGAACACCGGGGAGCTGTTTTTT.

The CDR3 DNA is TGTGCCAGCAGCTTAGCGTACCCGCGGGAGGGCCAAGAGACCCAGTACTTC. Translated: CASSLAYPREGQETQYF. J is TRBJ2-5 and V is TRBV7-9; 9 positions agree with TRBD2. Looked up from germline, CDR1 is SEHNR and CDR2 is FQNEAQ (reference sequence). The V segment lost 0 bases and the J segment 1 base; nucleotides outside the gene matches: 6. The CDR3 has 17 residues.

This clone came up a few times. The J gene is TRBJ2-5, the V gene TRBV5-4, with D perhaps assigned TRBD1 or TRBD2 (6 bases each). This CDR3 comprises 14 residues. Trimming took off 3 bases at V and 0 bases at J, with 9 bases between the two ends. CDR1 and CDR2 from the germline V gene are SGHNT and YYREEE (reference sequence). In DNA, the CDR3 is TGTGCCAGCAGCTGGGGGGCAGACCAAGAGACCCAGTACTTC. Translating gives CASSWGADQETQYF.